Shown below are 27 T cell receptor beta chains from a single sample sequenced in a study of T cells in Graves' hyperthyroidism and ophthalmopathy (dated by TCRdb to the late 2010s). Library preparation used multiplex PCR. The data were produced on an Illumina HiSeq 2000. The TCR beta CDR3 regions were amplified from the RNA transcripts. A first-round RT-PCR of the TCR CDR3 used the HTBI primer set with the Qiagen OneStep RT-PCR kit. TCRdb handled the public reads itself, with Q25 trimming in fastp and clone calling in MiXCR, and kept productive beta chains. CDR3 protein sequences are deduplicated, and each keeps its most common genes and DNA. The sample has around 700,000 distinct CDR3 sequences on record, around 19% of them singletons. The biggest ten clones account for 15% to 20% of the sample. The sequenced sample was blood. The receptors were sampled from a woman aged 50 to 60 with Graves' hyperthyroidism that later progressed to Graves' ophthalmopathy.

Only one count was recorded for this clonotype. This may be a read error: a much more frequent sequence differs by one nucleotide. The V call is TRBV11-2, the J call TRBJ2-2; the D is unclear. Between the trimmed V and J ends, which lost 4 bases and 1 base, there was a span of 7 bases. The CDR3 contains 14 residues. Per the germline V gene, CDR1 is SGHAT and CDR2 is FQNNGV. CDR3 sequence: CASSSAMNTGELFF. The DNA for the CDR3 is TGTGCCAGCAGCTCAGCAATGAACACCGGGGAGCTGTTTTTT.

This clonotype has ten or more counts. The gene calls are TRBV18 and TRBJ2-5; TRBD1 aligns across 9 bases. Germline lookup yields CDR1 KGHSH and CDR2 LQKENI. CDR3 length: 15 residues. V gave up 3 bases and J gave up 0 bases; unmatched junction bases: 2. Here the CDR3 reads CASSPGTGNQETQYF. For the CDR3, the DNA is TGTGCCAGCTCACCCGGGACAGGGAACCAAGAGACCCAGTACTTC.

This clonotype has a handful of counts. A read error may account for a junction end that differs from germline. This chain connects TRBV30 to TRBJ1-5; no reliable D call. The CDR3 is made up of 15 amino acids. Germline CDR1 reads GTSNPN; CDR2 reads SVGIG (reference sequence). The CDR3 sequence is CARSVLGYSNQPQHF. The CDR3 region has the DNA TGTGCCCGGAGTGTACTGGGCTATAGCAATCAGCCCCAGCATTTT.

About this clonotype: This may come from a read error, since a much larger clone is one base off. The V and J genes are TRBV5-1 and TRBJ1-2; D perhaps matches TRBD1 (5 bases). Germline lookup yields CDR1 SGHRS and CDR2 YFSETQ. This CDR3 is built from 15 residues. CDR3 loop: CASGLGQQMGYGYTF. Written as DNA, the CDR3 is TGCGCCAGCGGCTTGGGGCAGCAAATGGGCTATGGCTACACCTTC.

This chain links TRBV7-3 with TRBJ1-1; D uncertain. Germline assignment: CDR1 SGHTA and CDR2 FQGTGA. The CDR3 covers 11 residues. Between the trimmed V and J ends, which lost 5 bases and 9 bases, there was a span of 10 bases. The CDR3 here is CASSPESQAFF. CDR3 DNA sequence: TGTGCCAGCAGCCCCGAAAGCCAAGCTTTCTTT.

The chain recombines TRBV27 with TRBJ2-2; the match to TRBD1 covers 10 bases. The junction had 5 bases not matched to a gene; V was cut back by 3 bases and J by 7 bases. CDR1 and CDR2 (germline): MNHEY, SMNVEV (reference sequence). The length of the CDR3 is 15 residues. This CDR3 is CASSLGQGYGGELFF. In nucleotides, the CDR3 is TGTGCCAGCAGTTTGGGACAGGGGTATGGCGGGGAGCTGTTTTTT.

This clonotype was counted a few times. This chain joins TRBV20-1 and TRBJ2-7, with D perhaps TRBD1 (5 bases). The CDR3 length is 12 residues. V gave up 7 bases and J gave up 3 bases, with 13 bases separating them. Germline loops: CDR1 DFQATT, CDR2 SNEGSKA (reference sequence). CDR3 protein: CSGGTGFYEQYF. The CDR3 nucleotides read TGCAGTGGGGGAACAGGATTCTACGAGCAGTACTTC.

This clonotype has a count of ten or more. The chain combines TRBV11-2 with TRBJ2-5, with D possibly matching TRBD2 (5 bases). V shed 5 bases and J shed 2 bases, with 12 bases lying between them. The germline V gene has CDR1 SGHAT and CDR2 FQNNGV. CDR3 length: 14 residues. The CDR3 region is CASSRTFNQETQYF. CDR3 DNA sequence: TGTGCCAGCAGCCGGACTTTTAATCAAGAGACCCAGTACTTC.

Remarks on this clonotype: Since a much larger clone is just one base distant, this may be a read error. The chain joins TRBV7-9 to TRBJ1-5; D may be TRBD1 (5 bases). The CDR3 contains 15 residues. V dropped 8 bases and J dropped 8 bases, with 22 bases sitting between them. Germline lookup yields CDR1 SEHNR and CDR2 FQNEAQ (reference sequence). The CDR3 loop reads CASGPDVGGREPQHF. The CDR3 region has the DNA TGTGCCAGCGGCCCCGATGTGGGGGGACGGGAGCCCCAGCATTTT.

This clonotype was picked up a small number of times. The CDR3, as DNA: TGTGCCAGCTCATCGGAATCTATGCCTCCTAGCACAGATACGCAGTATTTT. It encodes CASSSESMPPSTDTQYF. The gene calls are TRBV18 and TRBJ2-3; the D is unclear. CDR1 and CDR2 from the germline V gene are KGHSH and LQKENI. V was trimmed by 5 bases and J by 0 bases, leaving 18 bases between them. This CDR3 spans 17 amino acids.

In this sample, this clonotype turned up a few times. CDR3 sequence (DNA): TGTGCCAGCAGCTTAGGGGCAGATCCTTTATCCTACGAGCAGTACTTC. This gives the protein CASSLGADPLSYEQYF. J is TRBJ2-7 and V is TRBV7-8, with no clear D. V was clipped by 1 base and J by 1 base, with 14 bases between them. Germline V gene data show CDR1 as SGHVS and CDR2 as FQNEAQ. The CDR3 is made up of 16 amino acids.

J is TRBJ2-1 and V is TRBV29-1; unclear D gene. Germline V CDR1 and CDR2: SQVTM, ANQGSEA. With 1 base removed from V and 8 bases from J, the gap between germline ends came to 12 bases. CDR3 size: 13 residues. In DNA form, the CDR3 reads TGCAGCGTTGAAGGCCTGCCTGGGGATGAGCAGTTCTTC. Protein: CSVEGLPGDEQFF.

This clonotype was counted between two and nine times. The J gene is TRBJ1-2, the V gene TRBV12-3 or TRBV12-4; 11 positions match TRBD1. J lost 4 bases, V lost 6 bases, and 7 bases had no gene match. The CDR3 loop spans 15 amino acids. The CDR3 DNA reads as TGTGCCAGCAGGCCCTCCGGGACAGGGGGCTATGGCTACACCTTC. It is translated as CASRPSGTGGYGYTF.

The chain has TRBV7-2 and TRBJ2-3, with 9 bases that match TRBD2. V dropped 5 bases and J dropped 1; count of bases not matched to a gene: 10. Germline lookup yields CDR1 SGHTA and CDR2 FQGNSA. The CDR3 has 17 amino acids. The CDR3 reads CASSQQSGGYGTDTQYF. CDR3 sequence (DNA): TGTGCCAGCAGCCAACAAAGCGGGGGGTATGGCACAGATACGCAGTATTTT.

This rearrangement joins TRBV11-2 to TRBJ1-3, with 9 bases fitting TRBD1. Looked up from germline, CDR1 is SGHAT and CDR2 is FQNNGV. The CDR3 runs to 16 residues. The V gene end was trimmed by 5 bases and the J gene end by 3 bases; junction bases not matched to a gene: 8. The CDR3 loop is CASSTGQGGIGNTIYF. The CDR3 DNA sequence: TGTGCCAGCAGCACGGGACAGGGAGGTATTGGAAACACCATATATTTT.

The rearrangement links TRBV9 to TRBJ2-2; 12 nucleotides line up with TRBD2. J was trimmed by 1 base and V by 5 bases; bases with no gene match: 3. CDR1 is SGDLS and CDR2 is YYNGEE in the germline V gene. CDR3 length: 16 amino acids. The CDR3 sequence: CASSWTSGVNTGELFF. The DNA for the CDR3 is TGTGCCAGCAGTTGGACTAGCGGGGTGAACACCGGGGAGCTGTTTTTT.

The chain couples TRBV12-3 or TRBV12-4 to TRBJ1-2; D perhaps matches TRBD1 (5 bases). V lost 5 bases, J lost 3 bases, and 16 bases lay in between. The CDR3 contains 15 residues. CDR3 bases: TGTGCCAGCAGTCATTCCGAGCCGGGGGACTATGGCTACACCTTC. Translating it yields CASSHSEPGDYGYTF.

The chain couples TRBV19 to TRBJ1-4; 12 nucleotides line up with TRBD1. The ends lost 5 bases at V and 8 bases at J; junction bases unmatched: 15. The CDR3 is 18 amino acids. Germline V gene data show CDR1 as LNHDA and CDR2 as SQIVND (reference sequence). CDR3 in amino acids: CASSFRDRGRTRQEKLFF. Here the CDR3 DNA reads TGTGCCAGTAGTTTTCGGGACAGGGGGCGGACCCGGCAGGAAAAACTGTTTTTT.

The chain is built from TRBV29-1 and TRBJ1-1; 9 nucleotides match TRBD1. V shed 5 bases and J 2 bases; nucleotides not matched to a gene: 12. CDR3 length: 16 residues. CDR1 is SQVTM and CDR2 is ANQGSEA in the germline V gene. The CDR3 reads CSVYFVGTGLNTEAFF. The CDR3 bases are TGCAGCGTTTATTTTGTTGGGACAGGGCTCAACACTGAAGCTTTCTTT.

The rearrangement joins TRBV5-6 to TRBJ1-6; 7 bases are shared with TRBD1. The CDR3 is made up of 16 amino acids. Trimming took 0 bases from V and 8 from J; bases not matched to a gene: 8. CDR1 and CDR2 (germline): SGHDT, YYEEEE. CDR3 DNA sequence: TGTGCCAGCAGCTTGGAGATAGACAGGGACTATTCACCCCTCCACTTT. Translating gives CASSLEIDRDYSPLHF. Full variable domain (rest looked up from reference TRBV5-6 and TRBJ1-6): DAGVTQSPTHLIKTRGQQVTLRCSPKSGHDTVSWYQQALGQGPQFIFQYYEEEERQRGNFPDRFSGHQFPNYSSELNVNALLLGDSALYLCASSLEIDRDYSPLHFGNGTRLTVT.

The chain recombines TRBV12-3 or TRBV12-4 with TRBJ2-4; maybe TRBD2 (5 bases). Trimming left V 1 base short and J 0 bases short, with 10 bases between. The CDR3 contains 16 residues. In nucleotides, the CDR3 is TGTGCCAGCAGTTTAGGGGCTGGAGGAGCCAAAAACATTCAGTACTTC. This gives the protein CASSLGAGGAKNIQYF.

This clonotype was observed at least ten times. The chain links TRBV2 to TRBJ2-2; 8 bases agree with TRBD1. This CDR3 has 13 amino acids. The germline V gene encodes CDR1 SNHLY and CDR2 FYNNEI. V lost 10 bases and J lost 5; bases outside the gene matches: 6. The CDR3 DNA reads as TGTGCCATACCGGACAGGGCGACCGGGGAGCTGTTTTTT. Its translation is CAIPDRATGELFF.

A few counts support this clonotype. The chain uses TRBV20-1 and TRBJ1-5; possibly TRBD1 for D (5 bases). Germline CDR1 DFQATT, CDR2 SNEGSKA (reference sequence). The ends were cut back, 6 bases at V and 1 base at J, with 13 bases in the middle. The CDR3 is 14 residues long. CDR3 sequence (DNA): TGCAGTGCCAAGGGACCCAGGAGCAATCAGCCCCAGCATTTT. Translation gives CSAKGPRSNQPQHF.

This clonotype was counted a few times. The chain links TRBV10-2 to TRBJ2-5; possibly TRBD2 for D (5 bases). V was trimmed by 2 bases and J by 5 bases, leaving 9 bases between them. Germline V gene sequence: CDR1 WSHSY, CDR2 SAAADI. This CDR3 is 13 amino acids long. The CDR3 here is CASSEPSRETQYF. In nucleotides, the CDR3 is TGCGCCAGCAGTGAGCCTAGCCGCGAGACCCAGTACTTC.

V and J are TRBV20-1 and TRBJ1-5; D uncertain. Germline CDR1 and CDR2: DFQATT and SNEGSKA (reference sequence). Trimming removed 6 bases at V and 0 bases at J, with 18 bases between. The CDR3 totals 16 residues. The CDR3 region has the DNA TGCAGTGCAGAAAGAGGGATAGGGAATAGCAATCAGCCCCAGCATTTT. This codes for CSAERGIGNSNQPQHF.

The sample holds many counts of this clonotype. The chain combines TRBV29-1 with TRBJ1-1; the D gene is possibly TRBD1 (6 bases). CDR1 is SQVTM, CDR2 ANQGSEA, per germline. The CDR3 runs 15 residues. V lost 0 bases to trimming and J lost 0 bases, with 11 bases between them. DNA of the CDR3: TGCAGCGTTGAAGATGACAGGACCATGAACACTGAAGCTTTCTTT. Translating gives CSVEDDRTMNTEAFF.

This clonotype occurred a few times. The chain joins TRBV27 to TRBJ2-1; no definite D call. Trimming stripped 7 bases from V and 2 bases from J, with 12 bases between. The germline V gene has CDR1 MNHEY and CDR2 SMNVEV (reference sequence). CDR3 length equals 14 residues. The CDR3: CASTTGLPYNEQFF. DNA of the CDR3: TGTGCCAGCACCACCGGGCTTCCCTACAATGAGCAGTTCTTC.